The next 21 T cell receptor beta chains were all read from a single sample in a study of spatial heterogeneity in lung cancer. This sample's time point: sample taken at primary tumor resection. TCRdb re-called the 5' RACE reads through MiXCR, storing one row per CDR3 protein. The data contain some 34,000 distinct CDR3 sequences, less than 9.5% of them seen just once; the ten biggest clones take up 29%. The source material was PBMCs, sampled at surgery. These receptors all come from a female donor with early-stage non-small cell lung cancer.

In its sample, this clonotype was seen many times. The V gene is TRBV6-1, the J gene TRBJ1-5, with 7 positions matching TRBD1. The CDR3 runs 13 residues. Germline V lookup: CDR1 MNHNS, CDR2 SASEGT. The trim removed 2 bases at V and 5 bases at J, leaving 0 bases unmatched. The CDR3 region is CASSETGDQPQHF. CDR3 coding DNA: TGTGCCAGCAGTGAAACAGGGGATCAGCCCCAGCATTTT.

At least ten counts were recorded for this clonotype. The chain has TRBV27 and TRBJ1-1; D uncertain. V was pared by 2 bases and J by 4 bases, with 8 bases between. The CDR3 extends over 13 amino acids. Germline V gives CDR1 MNHEY, CDR2 SMNVEV (reference sequence). The CDR3 nucleotides read TGTGCCAGCAGTTTAACCAGGTCCACTGAAGCTTTCTTT. The encoded protein is CASSLTRSTEAFF.

This clonotype was recorded many times. The V call is TRBV29-1, the J call TRBJ1-2; D remains unclear. The V gene lost 4 bases and the J gene lost 6 bases, with 9 bases spanning the gap. This CDR3 spans 11 amino acids. CDR1 is SQVTM, CDR2 ANQGSEA, per germline. The CDR3 reads CSVAVGDGYTF. Written as DNA, the CDR3 is TGCAGCGTTGCAGTTGGGGATGGCTACACCTTC.

This clonotype was seen at least ten times. V and J are TRBV18 and TRBJ2-1; D is possibly TRBD1 (7 bases). The CDR3 consists of 15 residues. The V gene's germline CDR1 is KGHSH and CDR2 LQKENI. V gave up 3 bases and J gave up 4 bases, with 13 bases separating them. The CDR3 sequence is CASSPAGQTYNEQFF. The DNA for the CDR3 is TGTGCCAGCTCACCCGCGGGACAGACTTACAATGAGCAGTTCTTC.

A few counts support this clonotype. This chain joins TRBV5-1 and TRBJ2-3, with 9 bases that match TRBD2. Germline CDR1 reads SGHRS; CDR2 reads YFSETQ. The CDR3 sequence is 17 residues long. The trim removed 4 bases at V and 0 bases at J, leaving 9 bases unmatched. The CDR3 loop is CASSLAGGPTSTDTQYF. For the CDR3, the DNA is TGCGCCAGCAGCCTGGCGGGGGGGCCGACTAGCACAGATACGCAGTATTTT.

This chain connects TRBV4-1 to TRBJ2-1; D might be TRBD2 (6 bases). The CDR3 consists of 14 residues. Trimming cost V 0 bases and J 11 bases, with 14 bases left between them. Germline V gene data show CDR1 as MGHRA and CDR2 as YSYEKL. The CDR3 DNA sequence: TGCGCCAGCAGCCAAGATCGGGGAGGTCCCAAGCAGTTCTTC. As protein: CASSQDRGGPKQFF.

The chain has TRBV12-3 or TRBV12-4 and TRBJ1-2; the D is unclear. Trimming took 4 bases from V and 1 from J, leaving 4 bases between them. The CDR3 covers 12 residues. The DNA for the CDR3 is TGTGCCAGCAGTTCGAATAACTATGGCTACACCTTC. Translating it yields CASSSNNYGYTF.

This clonotype was seen many times. V gene TRBV27 combines with J gene TRBJ2-7, with a weak D call TRBD2 (6 bases). From germline, CDR1 is MNHEY and CDR2 SMNVEV (reference sequence). The CDR3 spans 17 residues. Trimming stripped 6 bases from V and 3 bases from J, with 24 bases between. CDR3 sequence reads: CASSRRDSRIGVYEQYF. Here the CDR3 DNA reads TGTGCCAGCAGCCGCCGGGACTCACGAATCGGCGTCTACGAGCAGTACTTC.

The genes are TRBV3-1 and TRBJ2-1; 12 bases align to TRBD2. Losses at the gene ends were 5 bases for V and 1 base for J; bases not matched to a gene: 15. There are 20 residues in the CDR3. Looked up from germline, CDR1 is LGHDT and CDR2 is YNNKEL (reference sequence). The CDR3: CASSRQTDLTSGGSYNEQFF. The CDR3 nucleotides are TGTGCCAGCAGCAGACAGACAGACCTGACTAGCGGGGGTTCCTACAATGAGCAGTTCTTC.

This clonotype appeared a few times. This chain uses TRBV27 with TRBJ2-7; tentative D call: TRBD1 (6 bases). Germline V gene lookup returns CDR1 MNHEY and CDR2 SMNVEV (reference sequence). The CDR3 consists of 13 residues. V lost 4 bases and J 1 base, leaving 8 bases between the germline ends. The CDR3: CASSSDSSYEQYF. CDR3 DNA: TGTGCCAGCAGTTCGGACAGTTCCTACGAGCAGTACTTC.

This clonotype was seen repeatedly, ten times or more. V and J are TRBV6-2 or TRBV6-3 and TRBJ2-2; D ambiguous. The CDR3 is made up of 15 amino acids. Between the trimmed V and J ends, which lost 7 bases and 0 bases, there was a span of 12 bases. Looked up from germline, CDR1 is MNHEY and CDR2 is SVGEGT. The CDR3 sequence is CASTRGRPNTGELFF. Written as DNA, the CDR3 is TGTGCCAGCACCCGAGGACGGCCGAACACCGGGGAGCTGTTTTTT.

In its sample, this clonotype was seen a few times. The genes are TRBV20-1 and TRBJ2-3; TRBD2 aligns across 10 bases. Germline CDR1 DFQATT, CDR2 SNEGSKA (reference sequence). This CDR3 is 14 amino acids long. The J segment lost 0 bases and the V segment lost 6 bases, leaving 3 bases of the junction unmatched. DNA of the CDR3: TGCAGTGCCCCGACTAGCGGGAGCACAGATACGCAGTATTTT. Its protein is CSAPTSGSTDTQYF.

This clonotype was seen repeatedly, ten times or more. The chain has TRBV19 and TRBJ2-7; D might be TRBD1 or TRBD2, each matching 5 bases. Germline V gene lookup returns CDR1 LNHDA and CDR2 SQIVND (reference sequence). The CDR3 covers 17 residues. Trimming stripped 0 bases from V and 3 bases from J, with 18 bases between. The CDR3: CASSIDRRGSRDYEQYF. The CDR3 nucleotides read TGTGCCAGTAGTATAGATCGAAGGGGCAGTCGGGACTACGAGCAGTACTTC.

This clonotype has just a few counts. V is TRBV25-1 and J is TRBJ2-3; D unresolved. The V and J ends lost 8 bases and 0 bases respectively, with 12 bases between them. CDR1 is MGHDK, CDR2 SYGVNS, per germline. This CDR3 is built from 14 residues. This chain's CDR3 is CASSRTESTDTQYF. In nucleotides, the CDR3 is TGTGCCAGCTCCCGGACCGAGAGCACAGATACGCAGTATTTT.

This clonotype showed up just a few times. The chain couples TRBV4-1 to TRBJ1-2, with D possibly being TRBD1 (6 bases). Trimming shortened V by 1 base and J by 5 bases, and 14 bases separated the two germline ends. Germline assignment: CDR1 MGHRA and CDR2 YSYEKL. The CDR3 spans 15 residues. The CDR3 DNA reads as TGCGCCAGCAGCCAAGTATACGGACAGATGTATGGCTACACCTTC. Its protein is CASSQVYGQMYGYTF.

This clonotype occurred a few times. The chain is built from TRBV20-1 and TRBJ1-4; tentative D call: TRBD1 (6 bases). This CDR3 region has 13 residues. From germline, CDR1 is DFQATT and CDR2 SNEGSKA (reference sequence). V was cut by 5 bases and J by 5 bases, with 12 bases left in between. For the CDR3, the DNA is TGCAGTGCTGAACAGGGTCCCAATGAAAAACTGTTTTTT. Protein: CSAEQGPNEKLFF.

Ten or more counts support this clonotype. V gene TRBV3-1 combines with J gene TRBJ2-7; no clear D. CDR3 length equals 12 residues. Germline-derived CDR1 and CDR2 are LGHDT and YNNKEL (reference sequence). Trimming left V 3 bases short and J 4 bases short, with 7 bases between. The DNA for the CDR3 is TGTGCCAGCAGCCAGTCTAGTTACGAGCAGTACTTC. This codes for CASSQSSYEQYF.

On this clonotype: A much larger clone is a single base away; this may be a read error. Because it lacks the conserved phenylalanine or tryptophan at the end, this CDR3 is likely a read error. The rearrangement joins TRBV20-1 to TRBJ2-7; TRBD2 might be the D (5 bases). The ends were cut back, 4 bases at V and 2 bases at J, with 12 bases in the middle. Germline loops: CDR1 DFQATT, CDR2 SNEGSKA (reference sequence). The CDR3 runs 13 residues. The CDR3 coding sequence is TGCAGTGCTACTAGCACGCAAACCTACGAGCAGTACCTC. It is translated as CSATSTQTYEQYL.

This clonotype was observed many times. The V call is TRBV4-2, the J call TRBJ2-7; no firm D call. The V end lost 0 bases, the J end lost 3 bases, and 12 bases lay between the germline ends. The V gene's germline CDR1 is LGHNA and CDR2 YNFKEQ. The CDR3 runs 15 residues. CDR3 sequence reads: CASSQDRAGFYEQYF. The CDR3 bases are TGTGCCAGCAGCCAAGATCGGGCAGGATTCTACGAGCAGTACTTC.

This clonotype has a handful of counts. This sequence joins TRBV20-1 and TRBJ2-1; TRBD2 matches 9 bases. The CDR3 spans 17 residues. Germline CDR1 and CDR2: DFQATT and SNEGSKA (reference sequence). Trimming removed 0 bases from V and 7 bases from J; junction bases left unmatched: 13. Here the CDR3 reads CSARDPRGGGALNEQFF. The DNA of the CDR3 is TGCAGTGCTAGAGACCCCCGGGGCGGGGGGGCCCTAAATGAGCAGTTCTTC.

This clonotype came up many times. V and J are TRBV28 and TRBJ1-2, with no clear D. The V end was cut by 5 bases, the J end by 4 bases, with 8 bases between. The CDR3 totals 12 residues. The V gene's germline CDR1 is MDHEN and CDR2 SYDVKM. The DNA for the CDR3 is TGTGCCAGCAGTCCTCGTCCCTATGGCTACACCTTC. It is translated as CASSPRPYGYTF.